Listed below are T cell receptor beta chains from one sample, sequenced in a study of post-analysis software for immune sequencing data. TCRdb ran MiXCR on the PCR reads and lists one entry per CDR3 protein. The table shows about 620,000 distinct CDR3 sequences, with 44% occurring only once. The sequenced sample was blood. Receptors were obtained from a girl aged 5-17 years with multiple sclerosis. CDR3s include the opening cysteine and the closing phenylalanine or tryptophan. The D gene is left open where the match is weak. Clone sizes are given selectively: once, few, many, or a class where the clone is expanded.

TRBJ2-5,NA,NA,TRBV5-1,CASSLGTAVETQYF,TGCGCCAGCAGCTTGGGGACGGCCGTGGAGACCCAGTACTTC
TRBJ2-1,TRBD2,NA,TRBV10-3,CAISESLAGGHEQFF,TGTGCCATCAGTGAGTCCCTAGCGGGAGGGCATGAGCAGTTCTTC
TRBJ1-1,NA,few,TRBV29-1,CSTTGITEAFF,TGCAGCACAACAGGGATCACTGAAGCTTTCTTT
TRBJ1-4,NA,few,TRBV7-9,CASSSPRRQKLFF,TGTGCCAGCAGCTCACCTCGACGTCAAAAACTGTTTTTT
TRBJ1-1,NA,few,TRBV7-3,CASSLSTGNTEAFF,TGTGCCAGCAGCTTATCCACAGGGAACACTGAAGCTTTCTTT
TRBJ1-4,NA,few,TRBV2,CASKGYEKLFF,TGTGCCAGCAAGGGATATGAAAAACTGTTTTTT
TRBJ1-2,NA,few,TRBV12-3/TRBV12-4,CASSSTPSSHGYTF,TGTGCCAGCAGTTCGACACCCTCGAGCCATGGCTACACCTTC
TRBJ2-1,TRBD2,NA,TRBV9,CASSVGAGGDYNEQFF,TGTGCCAGCAGCGTAGGGGCGGGGGGGGACTACAATGAGCAGTTCTTC
TRBJ1-2,NA,NA,TRBV12-3/TRBV12-4,CASSLVRLAYTF,TGTGCCAGCAGTTTAGTGAGGTTAGCCTACACCTTC
TRBJ2-5,NA,NA,TRBV3-1,CASSQGDQQETQCF,TGTGCCAGCAGCCAAGGGGACCAGCAAGAGACCCAGTGCTTC
TRBJ2-6,NA,NA,TRBV6-4,CASSDSGGSGANVLTF,TGTGCCAGCAGTGACTCAGGGGGCTCTGGGGCCAACGTCCTGACTTTC
TRBJ2-3,TRBD2,NA,TRBV11-2,CASTLGSGRNADTQYF,TGTGCCAGCACCCTTGGTAGCGGGAGAAACGCAGATACGCAGTATTTT
TRBJ2-1,NA,NA,TRBV12-3/TRBV12-4,CASSLLRGPYEQFF,TGTGCCAGCAGTTTATTGAGGGGCCCGTATGAGCAGTTCTTC